This entry lists 24 T cell receptor beta chains sequenced from one sample in a study of T cell responses to AZD1222 COVID-19 vaccine. TCRdb's copy holds only in-frame clones and misses some; the assay was immunoSEQ multiplex PCR. The sample has some 130,000 clones, 88% seen once; the top ten hold 4.5% to 6.5%. The material was peripheral blood, obtained 28 days after the second AZD1222 dose. The receptors shown here come from an adult who received the AZD1222 COVID-19 vaccine.

J is TRBJ1-5 and V is TRBV19, with a weak D call TRBD1 (6 bases). Germline CDR1 and CDR2: LNHDA and SQIVND (reference sequence). This CDR3 has 16 residues. V shed 8 bases and J shed 7 bases, with 24 bases lying between them. Here the CDR3 DNA reads TGTGCCAGTGCCGGGGGGCAGGCGGCATTCGGGCAGCCCCAGCATTTT. Translation gives CASAGGQAAFGQPQHF.

This clone was found once. The chain uses TRBV4-2 and TRBJ1-5; TRBD1 agrees at 8 bases. In germline, CDR1 is LGHNA, CDR2 YNFKEQ. This CDR3 contains 14 residues. J was trimmed by 4 bases and V by 3 bases; bases with no gene match: 2. The CDR3 DNA sequence: TGTGCCAGCAGCCAGACAGGGGAGAATCAGCCCCAGCATTTT. It is translated as CASSQTGENQPQHF.

This chain connects TRBV6-5 to TRBJ2-7; D not certain. The CDR3 covers 15 residues. V lost 0 bases, J lost 3 bases, and 12 bases lay in between. CDR1 is MNHEY, CDR2 SVGAGI, per germline. CDR3 loop: CASSYSHSSFYEQYF. The CDR3 bases are TGTGCCAGCAGTTACTCCCACTCGTCCTTCTACGAGCAGTACTTC.

This chain connects TRBV18 to TRBJ1-2; TRBD1 aligns across 7 bases. With 4 bases clipped from V and 3 bases from J, the junction kept 5 bases outside the gene matches. The germline gives CDR1 KGHSH, CDR2 LQKENI. There are 14 residues in the CDR3. In DNA, the CDR3 is TGTGCCAGCTCACTGGACAGGCCCGACTATGGCTACACCTTC. Protein: CASSLDRPDYGYTF.

The chain is built from TRBV29-1 and TRBJ1-3; weak D call: TRBD1 (5 bases). The CDR3 totals 15 residues. CDR1 and CDR2 from the germline V gene are SQVTM and ANQGSEA. The V end was cut by 3 bases, the J end by 1 base, with 13 bases between. CDR3 in DNA: TGCAGCGTTGATGGTCAGGGAGCTTCTGGAAACACCATATATTTT. Protein: CSVDGQGASGNTIYF.

This chain links TRBV5-1 with TRBJ2-3; 7 bases map to TRBD1. CDR1 and CDR2 (germline): SGHRS, YFSETQ. CDR3 length: 16 residues. The J segment lost 3 bases and the V segment lost 4 bases, leaving 11 bases of the junction unmatched. CDR3 DNA: TGCGCCAGCAGCAGTAGACAGGGATCGTTAACAGATACGCAGTATTTT. This translates into CASSSRQGSLTDTQYF.

This clone occurred once. The rearrangement uses TRBV19 and TRBJ1-1, with 7 positions matching TRBD1. Germline values: CDR1 LNHDA, CDR2 SQIVND (reference sequence). The CDR3 covers 15 residues. With V trimmed by 3 bases and J by 1 base, 5 bases remained unmatched. CDR3 amino acids: CASSMVDRRNTEAFF. CDR3 nucleotide sequence: TGTGCCAGTAGTATGGTGGACAGGCGGAACACTGAAGCTTTCTTT.

This clone appeared a single time. J is TRBJ2-5 and V is TRBV27; D uncertain. The germline gives CDR1 MNHEY, CDR2 SMNVEV (reference sequence). The CDR3 loop spans 13 amino acids. V shed 11 bases and J shed 5 bases, with 18 bases lying between them. The CDR3 DNA follows: TGTGCCGCCCCGCCTCGCGCACCGGAGACCCAGTACTTC. Protein sequence: CAAPPRAPETQYF.

This chain joins TRBV5-6 and TRBJ2-7; 10 bases align to TRBD1. The trim removed 1 base at V and 3 bases at J, leaving 7 bases unmatched. The germline CDR1 and CDR2 sequences are SGHDT and YYEEEE. This CDR3 contains 16 residues. The CDR3 DNA follows: TGTGCCAGCAGCTTGAGTCCTCGGACAGGGGGCTACGAGCAGTACTTC. This encodes CASSLSPRTGGYEQYF.

The gene calls are TRBV7-9 and TRBJ2-7; D is unresolved. The CDR3 totals 15 residues. The germline V gene encodes CDR1 SEHNR and CDR2 FQNEAQ (reference sequence). V was trimmed by 4 bases and J by 0 bases, leaving 13 bases between them. The CDR3 protein is CASSSGSGSSYEQYF. In DNA, the CDR3 is TGTGCCAGCAGCTCCGGCTCCGGGTCCTCCTACGAGCAGTACTTC.

The chain uses TRBV18 and TRBJ1-5, with TRBD1 matching over 9 bases. The V and J ends lost 3 bases and 4 bases, in that order; junction bases with no gene match: 4. Germline-derived CDR1 and CDR2 are KGHSH and LQKENI. This CDR3 comprises 15 residues. The chain's CDR3 is CASSPGTGYNQPQHF. CDR3 sequence (DNA): TGTGCCAGCTCACCTGGGACAGGGTATAATCAGCCCCAGCATTTT.

The rearrangement uses TRBV5-1 and TRBJ2-1; D may be TRBD1 or TRBD2 (5 bases each). The V and J ends lost 1 base and 0 bases respectively, with 8 bases between them. Germline loops: CDR1 SGHRS, CDR2 YFSETQ. CDR3 size: 15 residues. CDR3 sequence: CASSLLGDSYNEQFF. CDR3 in DNA: TGCGCCAGCAGCTTGTTGGGGGACTCCTACAATGAGCAGTTCTTC.

The V and J genes are TRBV5-1 and TRBJ2-3; 8 bases match TRBD1. There are 14 residues in the CDR3. Germline V gene sequence: CDR1 SGHRS, CDR2 YFSETQ. V gave up 4 bases and J gave up 5 bases; unmatched junction bases: 6. CDR3: CASSDAGGEDTQYF. CDR3 nucleotides: TGCGCCAGCAGCGACGCAGGGGGCGAAGATACGCAGTATTTT.

This clone has more than one count but fewer than ten. The chain links TRBV11-2 to TRBJ2-1; 9 bases align to TRBD2. V lost 8 bases and J lost 10; bases outside the gene matches: 15. CDR3 size: 15 residues. The germline gives CDR1 SGHAT, CDR2 FQNNGV. This CDR3 is CASEEGTSLKEEQFF. CDR3 coding DNA: TGTGCCAGCGAGGAGGGGACTAGCCTTAAGGAGGAGCAGTTCTTC.

There are a few counts of this clone. V is TRBV28 and J is TRBJ1-5, with 7 nucleotides matching TRBD1. The CDR3 has 14 residues. In germline, CDR1 is MDHEN, CDR2 SYDVKM. J was trimmed by 4 bases and V by 6 bases; bases with no gene match: 6. Here the CDR3 reads CASRDGTANQPQHF. CDR3 nucleotides: TGTGCCAGCAGGGACGGGACAGCAAATCAGCCCCAGCATTTT.

The rearrangement uses TRBV5-1 and TRBJ2-5; D might be TRBD1 (5 bases). This CDR3 spans 14 amino acids. CDR1 is SGHRS and CDR2 is YFSETQ in the germline V gene. Trimming took off 1 base at V and 4 bases at J, with 11 bases between the two ends. The CDR3 region is CASSLSLGRETQYF. As DNA, the CDR3 is TGCGCCAGCAGCTTGAGTTTGGGGCGAGAGACCCAGTACTTC.

This clone was seen only once. The V gene is TRBV6-5, the J gene TRBJ2-2; 9 bases fit TRBD1. Germline assignment: CDR1 MNHEY and CDR2 SVGAGI. V was clipped by 4 bases and J by 3 bases; unmatched bases: 6. This CDR3 spans 16 amino acids. The CDR3 here is CASSFGTGWYTGELFF. The CDR3, as DNA: TGTGCCAGCAGTTTTGGGACAGGGTGGTACACCGGGGAGCTGTTTTTT.

The chain carries TRBV2 and TRBJ2-5; 13 bases match TRBD2. This CDR3 contains 17 residues. The germline V gene encodes CDR1 SNHLY and CDR2 FYNNEI. The trim removed 5 bases at V and 4 bases at J, leaving 10 bases unmatched. CDR3 coding DNA: TGTGCCAGCAGTCCCGGGACTAGCGGGGCGGAAGGAGAGACCCAGTACTTC. It specifies CASSPGTSGAEGETQYF.

V usage is TRBV10-2 and J usage is TRBJ1-2; D gene uncertain. From germline, CDR1 is WSHSY and CDR2 SAAADI. This CDR3 comprises 13 residues. V lost 3 bases and J lost 4, with 9 bases in between. The CDR3 DNA follows: TGCGCCAGCAGTGATAAGGCGAGCTATGGCTACACCTTC. This codes for CASSDKASYGYTF.

The chain employs TRBV18 and TRBJ1-2; D is uncertain. This CDR3 has 15 residues. Germline assignment: CDR1 KGHSH and CDR2 LQKENI. Trimming stripped 0 bases from V and 4 bases from J, with 12 bases between. CDR3 DNA: TGTGCCAGCTCACCACCGGCGGGCGGCGTCTATGGCTACACCTTC. The encoded protein is CASSPPAGGVYGYTF.

J is TRBJ1-3 and V is TRBV9, with unresolved D. CDR1 is SGDLS, CDR2 YYNGEE, per germline. Trimming removed 4 bases from V and 0 bases from J, with 11 bases in between. This CDR3 comprises 15 residues. For the CDR3, the DNA is TGTGCCAGCAGCCCTTACTCGAGCTCTGGAAACACCATATATTTT. Its protein is CASSPYSSSGNTIYF.

This chain connects TRBV5-1 to TRBJ2-7, with D tentatively TRBD1 or TRBD2 (5 bases each). Germline V gives CDR1 SGHRS, CDR2 YFSETQ. The CDR3 is made up of 15 amino acids. V was shortened by 0 bases and J by 2 bases, with 12 bases between the two germline ends. CDR3 sequence: CASSLVGTSAYEQYF. CDR3 nucleotide sequence: TGCGCCAGCAGCTTGGTGGGGACCTCTGCCTACGAGCAGTACTTC.

The chain employs TRBV5-5 and TRBJ2-7, with TRBD1 matching over 9 bases. The CDR3 loop spans 15 amino acids. The V gene's germline CDR1 is SGHKS and CDR2 YYEKEE (reference sequence). V gave up 7 bases and J gave up 4 bases; unmatched junction bases: 12. The CDR3 here is CASDPRDRAIYEQYF. In DNA form, the CDR3 reads TGTGCCAGCGACCCCCGGGACAGGGCGATATACGAGCAGTACTTC.

The V gene is TRBV6-5, the J gene TRBJ1-6, with D possibly being TRBD1 (5 bases). The CDR3 covers 15 residues. Germline CDR1 MNHEY, CDR2 SVGAGI. Trimming pared 5 bases from V and 8 bases from J, leaving 16 bases between. In DNA form, the CDR3 reads TGTGCCAGCAGTCTCATACAGGCGCCTGATTCACCCCTCCACTTT. Encoded protein: CASSLIQAPDSPLHF.